This note documents a single TCR beta chain sequence. What it binds is unknown. TCRdb's copy holds only in-frame clones and misses some; the assay was immunoSEQ multiplex PCR. The table records 40,000 to 65,000 clones, 65% to 85% of them present only once. The sample originates from a study of T cell clones after liver transplantation. Study-level information: HCV positivity affected three of eight recipients; the rest lacked autoimmune or viral indications.

Overall study findings and caveats: Rather than being deleted, graft donor-reactive T cells may have moved into the graft.

This CDR3 comprises 11 residues. Looked up from germline, CDR1 is SNHLY and CDR2 is FYNNEI. The V and J ends lost 3 bases and 7 bases respectively, with 7 bases between them. Thawed unstimulated PBMCs were FACS-sorted by CD3, CD4 and CD8 into two populations. This receptor was obtained from a human donor who received a liver transplant. This sequence joins TRBV2 and TRBJ2-7; D call uncertain. Specimen: CD4+ T cells from blood, collected before liver transplant. This CDR3 is CASSETGEQYF. CDR3 nucleotides: TGTGCCAGCAGTGAGACCGGGGAGCAGTACTTC.